This T cell receptor (beta chain) was obtained from a study of shared clonotypes between healthy human individuals. The V gene end was trimmed by 3 bases and the J gene end by 4 bases; junction bases not matched to a gene: 5. Germline CDR1 is SQVTM and CDR2 is ANQGSEA. The CDR3 has 14 amino acids. Produced via immunoSEQ multiplex PCR; TCRdb's table is partial and in-frame only. The sample lists millions of clones; 85% to 95% were seen once. CD8 cells regarded as naive lacked CD45RO, were positively chosen for CCR7, and omitted terminally differentiated effector memory CD45RA+ cells. HIV-negative, healthy adults without recent acute infections or vaccinations were the donors. Every donor was a Caucasian adult from Nashville, Tennessee.

The sequenced material came from naive CD8+ T cells from PBMCs. This TCR was sampled from a man younger than 30 in good health. Some clones in this sample may be carry-over from other donors' samples. The rearrangement joins TRBV29-1 to TRBJ2-1, with TRBD2 matching 8 bases. CDR3 protein: CSVDASSGYNEQFF. The CDR3 nucleotides read TGCAGCGTTGATGCCTCTAGCGGGTACAATGAGCAGTTCTTC.